This entry lists 31 T cell receptor beta chains sequenced from one sample in a study of regulatory T cells in long-lasting Graves disease. Documented time point: persistent/refractory GD, antithyroid drugs over 5 years with positive TRAb. PBMC RNA served as the TCR library source. With iRepertoire HTBI primers and Arm-PCR of CDR3 regions, TCR beta libraries were built. TCRdb reanalysed the multiplex PCR reads using MiXCR and keeps one entry per CDR3 protein. The sample contains about 660,000 distinct CDR3 sequences, 30% of which appear only once. Specimen: peripheral blood mononuclear cells (PBMCs), collected when the disease was refractory, from a patient treated with antithyroid drugs. The receptors come from a female donor with Graves disease.

This clonotype came up many times. The chain carries TRBV2 and TRBJ1-2; D is uncertain. The V end lost 0 bases, the J end lost 8 bases, and 4 bases lay between the germline ends. The CDR3 length is 11 residues. Per germline, CDR1 SNHLY and CDR2 FYNNEI. CDR3 protein: CASSEAGGYTF. CDR3 nucleotides: TGTGCCAGCAGTGAAGCTGGGGGCTACACCTTC.

The CDR3 spells CASSHSGGGNYGYTF. CDR3 coding DNA: TGTGCCAGCAGCCACAGCGGAGGGGGCAACTATGGCTACACCTTC. The chain combines TRBV6-1 with TRBJ1-2, with TRBD1 matching 7 bases. The V gene's germline CDR1 is MNHNS and CDR2 SASEGT. The junction had 9 bases not matched to a gene; V was cut back by 6 bases and J by 2 bases. The CDR3 is 15 residues long.

The table lists this clonotype with a few counts. The chain is built from TRBV6-5 and TRBJ1-6; 9 nucleotides line up with TRBD1. Germline CDR1 reads MNHEY; CDR2 reads SVGAGI. Unmatched junction bases numbered 4, after V lost 1 base and J lost 9 bases. This CDR3 region has 15 residues. CDR3 in DNA: TGTGCCAGCAGTTACTTACAGGGGGCCGGTTCACCCCTCCACTTT. It codes for CASSYLQGAGSPLHF.

This clonotype showed up just a few times. The chain has TRBV11-2 and TRBJ1-3; D remains unclear. This CDR3 spans 14 amino acids. Deletions cut 7 bases from V and 4 bases from J, with 14 bases between. The germline V gene encodes CDR1 SGHAT and CDR2 FQNNGV. The CDR3 DNA sequence: TGTGCCAGCACCCTGGGGTCAATCGGAAACACCATATATTTT. This sequence encodes CASTLGSIGNTIYF.

The V and J genes are TRBV2 and TRBJ1-1; D is unresolved. This CDR3 comprises 15 residues. V lost 6 bases and J 1 base, leaving 15 bases between the germline ends. Germline V CDR1 and CDR2: SNHLY, FYNNEI. This chain's CDR3 is CASRREVTSNTEAFF. CDR3 in DNA: TGTGCCAGCAGGAGGGAGGTGACGTCGAACACTGAAGCTTTCTTT.

The sample holds a few counts of this clonotype. Germline is not matched at one junction end, which may reflect a read error. The chain is built from TRBV20-1 and TRBJ1-2; maybe TRBD1 (5 bases). This CDR3 comprises 10 residues. CDR1 and CDR2 from the germline V gene are DFQATT and SNEGSKA (reference sequence). The CDR3 loop is CSAPGEQLGF. In DNA form, the CDR3 reads TGCAGTGCACCGGGGGAGCAGTTGGGCTTC.

This chain connects TRBV7-2 to TRBJ2-3; 9 bases align to TRBD1. V dropped 2 bases and J dropped 2; count of bases not matched to a gene: 5. From germline, CDR1 is SGHTA and CDR2 FQGNSA. The CDR3 has 16 residues. CDR3 residues: CASSLQGQGLTDTQYF. CDR3 in DNA: TGTGCCAGCAGCTTACAGGGACAGGGACTCACAGATACGCAGTATTTT.

This clonotype has a count of ten or more. The V call is TRBV28, the J call TRBJ1-2, with 7 bases matching TRBD1. The V gene end was trimmed by 7 bases and the J gene end by 4 bases; junction bases not matched to a gene: 6. Germline values: CDR1 MDHEN, CDR2 SYDVKM. The CDR3 is 13 residues long. CDR3 region: CASTFTGVYGYTF. The DNA of the CDR3 is TGTGCCAGCACATTCACAGGGGTCTATGGCTACACCTTC.

This clonotype was seen only a few times. This sequence joins TRBV20-1 and TRBJ2-7, with 12 bases lining up with TRBD1. Germline CDR1 is DFQATT and CDR2 is SNEGSKA (reference sequence). The CDR3 loop spans 14 amino acids. Losses at the gene ends were 3 bases for V and 4 bases for J; bases not matched to a gene: 4. The CDR3 protein is CSASPGQGAYEQYF. The CDR3 region has the DNA TGCAGTGCTAGTCCGGGACAGGGGGCGTACGAGCAGTACTTC.

V gene TRBV12-3 or TRBV12-4 combines with J gene TRBJ2-1; 11 bases map to TRBD2. The length of the CDR3 is 17 residues. V shed 3 bases, J shed 4 bases, and the junction held 8 bases outside the gene matches. Here the CDR3 reads CASSFILGTSGYNEQFF. Here the CDR3 DNA reads TGTGCCAGCAGTTTTATCCTCGGGACTAGCGGTTACAATGAGCAGTTCTTC.

The chain employs TRBV5-1 and TRBJ2-7, with D unclear. This CDR3 spans 14 amino acids. Germline V CDR1 and CDR2: SGHRS, YFSETQ. V shed 5 bases and J shed 0 bases, with 12 bases lying between them. The CDR3 bases are TGCGCCAGCAGGCCGGCGTCTTCCTCCTACGAGCAGTACTTC. This gives the protein CASRPASSSYEQYF.

This clonotype was counted at least ten times. V and J are TRBV10-3 and TRBJ1-2; no clear D. CDR1 is ENHRY and CDR2 is SYGVKD in the germline V gene. V was pared by 6 bases and J by 4 bases, with 15 bases between. The CDR3 extends over 14 amino acids. The CDR3 sequence is CAIRRTGNAYGYTF. The CDR3 bases are TGTGCCATCAGAAGAACGGGGAATGCCTATGGCTACACCTTC.

This clonotype was observed a handful of times. The chain recombines TRBV27 with TRBJ2-7; D is uncertain. The length of the CDR3 is 11 residues. The V gene's germline CDR1 is MNHEY and CDR2 SMNVEV (reference sequence). V was clipped by 7 bases and J by 5 bases, with 9 bases between them. The CDR3 coding sequence is TGTGCCAGCACCCACACTAACGAGCAGTACTTC. Translated: CASTHTNEQYF.

The sample holds one count of this clonotype. This chain joins TRBV29-1 and TRBJ1-2, with a possible D match to TRBD1 (5 bases). The CDR3 length is 13 residues. Germline V CDR1 and CDR2: SQVTM, ANQGSEA. Trimming removed 4 bases from V and 8 bases from J, with 17 bases in between. The chain's CDR3 is CSVAGQGSIGYTF. CDR3 coding DNA: TGCAGCGTTGCTGGGCAGGGAAGTATAGGCTACACCTTC.

Points on this clonotype: Relative to the germline gene, one junction end is altered; a read error may explain this. The chain employs TRBV27 and TRBJ1-2; 7 nucleotides align to TRBD1. The CDR3 is 15 residues long. Germline lookup yields CDR1 MNHEY and CDR2 SMNVEV (reference sequence). The chain's CDR3 is CASSSYRGGNYDYTF. The CDR3 nucleotides are TGTGCCAGCAGTTCATACAGGGGAGGAAACTATGACTACACCTTC.

V and J are TRBV5-1 and TRBJ1-1; the D gene is possibly TRBD1 (6 bases). This CDR3 spans 13 amino acids. The V end lost 4 bases, the J end lost 5 bases, and 12 bases lay between the germline ends. In germline, CDR1 is SGHRS, CDR2 YFSETQ. CDR3 in DNA: TGCGCCAGCAGCCGTGATACAGGGACTGAAGCTTTCTTT. Protein product: CASSRDTGTEAFF.

This clonotype came up a few times. J is TRBJ1-2 and V is TRBV30; tentatively, D is TRBD1 (5 bases). The germline CDR1 and CDR2 sequences are GTSNPN and SVGIG (reference sequence). V gave up 3 bases and J gave up 1 base, with 9 bases separating them. This CDR3 comprises 13 residues. CDR3 in amino acids: CAWRQANNYGYTF. The CDR3 bases are TGTGCCTGGAGACAGGCGAATAACTATGGCTACACCTTC. The complete variable domain, with remaining parts taken from reference TRBV30 and TRBJ1-2, reads SQTIHQWPATLVQPVGSPLSLECTVEGTSNPNLYWYRQAAGRGLQLLFYSVGIGQISSEVPQNLSASRPQDRQFILSSKKLLLSDSGFYLCAWRQANNYGYTFGSGTRLTVV.

This clonotype was detected only a few times. The rearrangement joins TRBV19 to TRBJ1-2; 9 bases map to TRBD1. Germline trimming cut 5 bases from V and 6 bases from J; bases unmatched to any gene: 13. CDR1 and CDR2 (germline): LNHDA, SQIVND (reference sequence). This CDR3 contains 16 residues. CDR3 sequence (DNA): TGTGCCAGTAGTTTCATTCTTCCGGGACAGGGCCATGGCTACACCTTC. As protein: CASSFILPGQGHGYTF.

V usage is TRBV25-1 and J usage is TRBJ1-1, with D unclear. V dropped 1 base and J dropped 1 base, with 16 bases sitting between them. The CDR3 is made up of 17 amino acids. CDR1 and CDR2 from the germline V gene are MGHDK and SYGVNS. The CDR3 here is CASSESASGSGNTEAFF. DNA of the CDR3: TGTGCCAGCAGTGAATCCGCCTCGGGGAGCGGGAACACTGAAGCTTTCTTT.

This clonotype came up many times. One end of the junction fails to match germline, which may point to a read error. The V gene is TRBV6-1, the J gene TRBJ1-5, with a tentative D call TRBD1 (5 bases). Germline CDR1 is MNHNS and CDR2 is SASEGT. This CDR3 region has 13 residues. Here the CDR3 DNA reads TGTGCCAGCACTAGGGACGGCAAACAGCCCCAGCATTTT. This codes for CASTRDGKQPQHF.

This clonotype occurred many times. The rearrangement links TRBV6-1 to TRBJ1-5; D may be TRBD1 (5 bases). Germline V lookup: CDR1 MNHNS, CDR2 SASEGT. V lost 3 bases, J lost 2 bases, and 11 bases lay in between. There are 15 residues in the CDR3. In nucleotides, the CDR3 is TGTGCCAGCAGTGACCGGGACCGAGGCAATCAGCCCCAGCATTTT. Translated, it gives CASSDRDRGNQPQHF.

This clonotype appeared many times. The rearrangement links TRBV2 to TRBJ2-7, with TRBD1 matching over 7 bases. The CDR3 runs 14 residues. CDR1 is SNHLY, CDR2 FYNNEI, per germline. The V gene end was trimmed by 10 bases and the J gene end by 5 bases; junction bases not matched to a gene: 14. Written as DNA, the CDR3 is TGTGCCACCAAGTGGGACAGATTAACGAACGAGCAGTACTTC. This gives the protein CATKWDRLTNEQYF.

This clonotype was counted many times. The chain carries TRBV2 and TRBJ1-2; the match to TRBD1 covers 9 bases. Losses at the gene ends were 4 bases for V and 2 bases for J; bases not matched to a gene: 5. Germline V gene lookup returns CDR1 SNHLY and CDR2 FYNNEI. The CDR3 extends over 15 amino acids. CDR3 protein: CASSARGQGNYGYTF. The CDR3 DNA sequence: TGTGCCAGCAGTGCCCGGGGACAGGGAAACTATGGCTACACCTTC.

This clonotype has a handful of counts. The gene calls are TRBV11-2 and TRBJ1-1; D might be TRBD1 (5 bases). Germline loops: CDR1 SGHAT, CDR2 FQNNGV. V was shortened by 5 bases and J by 11 bases, with 15 bases between the two germline ends. CDR3 length: 12 amino acids. Here the CDR3 DNA reads TGTGCCAGCAGCCGGGGGAGTCCTGGGGCTTTCTTT. Protein: CASSRGSPGAFF.

J is TRBJ1-1 and V is TRBV6-1, with D unresolved. The CDR3 has 15 amino acids. Germline-derived CDR1 and CDR2 are MNHNS and SASEGT. V lost 5 bases and J 1 base, leaving 14 bases between the germline ends. CDR3 nucleotides: TGTGCCAGCAGTCCTTTTATACGATCGAACACTGAAGCTTTCTTT. Its protein product is CASSPFIRSNTEAFF.

The J gene is TRBJ2-7, the V gene TRBV29-1; TRBD2 agrees at 7 bases. Germline V gene data show CDR1 as SQVTM and CDR2 as ANQGSEA. This CDR3 spans 14 amino acids. The trim removed 5 bases at V and 5 bases at J, leaving 12 bases unmatched. This CDR3 reads CSVPGREPRDEQYF. The DNA for the CDR3 is TGCAGCGTTCCTGGGCGGGAGCCAAGGGACGAGCAGTACTTC.

This clonotype showed up many times. The V and J genes are TRBV20-1 and TRBJ1-2, with a tentative D call TRBD1 (5 bases). The CDR3 consists of 13 residues. Germline V CDR1 and CDR2: DFQATT, SNEGSKA (reference sequence). V was trimmed by 6 bases and J by 4 bases, leaving 15 bases between them. DNA for the CDR3: TGCAGTGCCACCTTGGCCGACAGCTATGGCTACACCTTC. Its protein product is CSATLADSYGYTF.

This clonotype has a handful of counts. The gene calls are TRBV5-1 and TRBJ2-4, with 14 bases matching TRBD2. V dropped 3 bases and J dropped 4; count of bases not matched to a gene: 6. The CDR3 length is 17 residues. Per the germline V gene, CDR1 is SGHRS and CDR2 is YFSETQ. CDR3 sequence (DNA): TGCGCCAGCAGCTCAGGACTAGCGGGAGGATTTAAAAACATTCAGTACTTC. Its translation is CASSSGLAGGFKNIQYF.

This clonotype has a single count. This may come from a read error, since a much larger clone is one base off. Here the CDR3 omits its conserved ending phenylalanine or tryptophan, so a read error is the likely source. The chain combines TRBV2 with TRBJ2-1, with D perhaps TRBD2 (5 bases). The germline V gene has CDR1 SNHLY and CDR2 FYNNEI. V lost 6 bases to trimming and J lost 8 bases, with 14 bases between them. This CDR3 contains 13 residues. As DNA, the CDR3 is TGTGCCAGCAGAGAGGTGCGGCGGGATGAGCAGTTCCTC. Amino acid sequence: CASREVRRDEQFL.

The V and J genes are TRBV28 and TRBJ2-5; tentatively, D is TRBD1 (5 bases). Germline CDR1 MDHEN, CDR2 SYDVKM. This CDR3 contains 13 residues. The V end was cut by 6 bases, the J end by 3 bases, with 11 bases between. CDR3 in amino acids: CASSNGREETQYF. CDR3 sequence (DNA): TGTGCCAGCAGCAATGGCAGGGAAGAGACCCAGTACTTC.

This chain joins TRBV7-9 and TRBJ2-7; 8 bases agree with TRBD2. Losses at the gene ends were 3 bases for V and 3 bases for J; bases not matched to a gene: 4. Germline V gene sequence: CDR1 SEHNR, CDR2 FQNEAQ (reference sequence). This CDR3 is built from 14 residues. The CDR3 protein is CASSFISGSYEQYF. CDR3 coding DNA: TGTGCCAGCAGCTTTATCAGCGGGAGCTACGAGCAGTACTTC.